These 21 T cell receptor beta chains came from one sample sequenced in a study of T cells in Graves' hyperthyroidism and ophthalmopathy. Amplified regions were TCR beta CDR3 sequences from RNA transcripts. The primer set for the first-round RT-PCR of the TCR CDR3 was HTBI. TCRdb passed the multiplex PCR reads through MiXCR, listing each CDR3 protein once. The data hold around 380,000 distinct CDR3 sequences, with around an eighth observed a single time. Sequenced material: blood. These receptors originate from a man between 25 and 39 years old with Graves' hyperthyroidism that later progressed to Graves' ophthalmopathy.

Of note for this clonotype: The conserved phenylalanine or tryptophan normally closing the CDR3 is absent here, so this likely arose from a read error. The chain couples TRBV5-1 to TRBJ2-7, with D perhaps TRBD2 (6 bases). Trimming shortened V by 0 bases and J by 4 bases, and 11 bases separated the two germline ends. Germline V gives CDR1 SGHRS, CDR2 YFSETQ. This CDR3 region has 14 residues. DNA for the CDR3: TGCGCCAGCAGCTTGGAAGGAGGGGATTACGAGCAGTACCTC. Translated: CASSLEGGDYEQYL.

This clonotype was detected a few times. An end of the junction differs from the germline gene, which may be a read error. The chain is built from TRBV7-7 and TRBJ2-7; a weak D match, TRBD2 (6 bases). The CDR3 extends over 13 amino acids. The V gene's germline CDR1 is SSHAT and CDR2 FNYEAQ (reference sequence). CDR3 in amino acids: CASSLAAEYEQYF. For the CDR3, the DNA is TGTGCTAGCAGCTTAGCGGCAGAATACGAGCAGTACTTC.

A word on this clonotype: A much bigger clone sits one base away, suggesting this may be a read error. The chain couples TRBV6-5 to TRBJ1-2; the match to TRBD1 covers 11 bases. Per the germline V gene, CDR1 is MNHEY and CDR2 is SVGAGI. Trimming cost V 2 bases and J 4 bases; bases outside gene matches: 3. This CDR3 contains 15 residues. The CDR3 DNA reads as TGTGCCAGCAGTTACGGGACAGGGGGTCCCTATGGCTACACCTTC. Its translation: CASSYGTGGPYGYTF.

This clonotype was observed at least ten times. The J gene is TRBJ1-6, the V gene TRBV28, with unresolved D. The CDR3 is 14 residues long. Trimming removed 8 bases from V and 1 base from J, with 9 bases in between. Germline-derived CDR1 and CDR2 are MDHEN and SYDVKM. The CDR3 DNA is TGTGCCAGCGCAGCCGTATCCTATAATTCACCCCTCCACTTT. This sequence encodes CASAAVSYNSPLHF.

In its sample, this clonotype was seen many times. The genes are TRBV19 and TRBJ1-5, with a weak D call TRBD1 (5 bases). CDR3 length equals 13 residues. The germline V gene has CDR1 LNHDA and CDR2 SQIVND (reference sequence). V lost 5 bases and J lost 9, with 14 bases in between. The CDR3 spells CASSSSGPRPQHF. The CDR3, as DNA: TGTGCCAGTAGTTCTTCAGGGCCGCGGCCCCAGCATTTT.

The table lists this clonotype with many counts. The chain joins TRBV3-1 to TRBJ2-1, with D hard to call. Trimming cost V 2 bases and J 6 bases, with 2 bases left between them. Germline-derived CDR1 and CDR2 are LGHDT and YNNKEL (reference sequence). There are 11 residues in the CDR3. In DNA, the CDR3 is TGTGCCAGCAGCCAACTCAATGAGCAGTTCTTC. It is translated as CASSQLNEQFF.

This clonotype was seen many times. Here the CDR3 DNA reads TGCGCCAGCAGGGGACAGTTCTATAATTCACCCCTCCACTTT. Its protein is CASRGQFYNSPLHF. The chain uses TRBV5-1 and TRBJ1-6, with 7 bases matching TRBD1. Germline V gene data show CDR1 as SGHRS and CDR2 as YFSETQ. The junction had 2 bases not matched to a gene; V was cut back by 5 bases and J by 3 bases. This CDR3 is built from 14 residues.

The V and J genes are TRBV6-1 and TRBJ2-7; either TRBD1 or TRBD2 may fit D (5 bases each). Per the germline V gene, CDR1 is MNHNS and CDR2 is SASEGT. The CDR3 totals 14 residues. Trimming took off 6 bases at V and 5 bases at J, with 17 bases between the two ends. The CDR3 DNA reads TGTGCCAGCAGGCCAACCCGGGGCATCCACGAGCAGTACTTC. It encodes CASRPTRGIHEQYF.

This clonotype has at least ten counts. The rearrangement joins TRBV12-3 or TRBV12-4 to TRBJ1-4; possibly TRBD1 for D (6 bases). The CDR3 consists of 15 residues. V was pared by 1 base and J by 6 bases, with 12 bases between. The CDR3 DNA is TGTGCCAGCAGTTTAGGGGAGGGGGGACATGAAAAACTGTTTTTT. This gives the protein CASSLGEGGHEKLFF.

This clonotype was observed many times. This chain connects TRBV12-3 or TRBV12-4 to TRBJ2-1; TRBD2 is a possible D gene (5 bases). Trimming cost V 7 bases and J 7 bases, with 14 bases left between them. The CDR3 spans 13 residues. CDR3 sequence: CASTRTPRNEQFF. CDR3 bases: TGTGCCAGCACCCGGACTCCCCGGAATGAGCAGTTCTTC.

This clonotype was observed a few times. This chain connects TRBV19 to TRBJ1-5; D gene uncertain. The CDR3 contains 15 residues. Germline lookup yields CDR1 LNHDA and CDR2 SQIVND (reference sequence). Trimming took off 5 bases at V and 2 bases at J, with 13 bases between the two ends. The CDR3 region has the DNA TGTGCCAGTAGTGATAACCTACGGGGCAATCAGCCCCAGCATTTT. Residues: CASSDNLRGNQPQHF.

This clonotype was seen at least ten times. V gene TRBV3-1 combines with J gene TRBJ2-5; TRBD2 agrees at 10 bases. V shed 3 bases, J shed 2 bases, and the junction held 3 bases outside the gene matches. From germline, CDR1 is LGHDT and CDR2 YNNKEL (reference sequence). The CDR3 sequence is 15 residues long. In DNA form, the CDR3 reads TGTGCCAGCAGCCACCTACTAGCGGGGCAAGAGACCCAGTACTTC. Amino acids: CASSHLLAGQETQYF.

This clonotype has only a few counts. The chain couples TRBV20-1 to TRBJ2-1; 13 bases match TRBD2. Trimming removed 6 bases from V and 3 bases from J; junction bases left unmatched: 8. Germline values: CDR1 DFQATT, CDR2 SNEGSKA (reference sequence). There are 16 residues in the CDR3. The CDR3 sequence: CSAWTSGGTYYNEQFF. CDR3 nucleotide sequence: TGCAGTGCGTGGACTAGCGGGGGAACATACTACAATGAGCAGTTCTTC.

The sample holds a few counts of this clonotype. The rearrangement joins TRBV3-1 to TRBJ2-5, with D possibly matching TRBD1 (5 bases). The CDR3 extends over 14 amino acids. Germline-derived CDR1 and CDR2 are LGHDT and YNNKEL (reference sequence). The V gene lost 1 base and the J gene lost 7 bases, with 13 bases spanning the gap. The CDR3 DNA reads as TGTGCCAGCAGCCAAGGGCCAGGGATCGGGACCCAGTACTTC. It is translated as CASSQGPGIGTQYF.

V and J are TRBV15 and TRBJ2-1; no clear D. Germline V gives CDR1 LNHNV, CDR2 YYDKDF (reference sequence). The CDR3 is 16 residues long. V lost 1 base to trimming and J lost 8 bases, with 18 bases between them. The chain's CDR3 is CATSRVWPAPGHEQFF. The CDR3, as DNA: TGTGCCACCAGCAGAGTGTGGCCAGCCCCGGGCCATGAGCAGTTCTTC.

This clonotype occurred many times. V is TRBV28 and J is TRBJ1-2; a possible D gene is TRBD1 (6 bases). The CDR3 has 19 amino acids. V dropped 9 bases and J dropped 1 base, with 30 bases sitting between them. Germline lookup yields CDR1 MDHEN and CDR2 SYDVKM. The CDR3: CASLLSPSGAARFNYGYTF. CDR3 nucleotide sequence: TGTGCCAGTCTCCTCTCTCCTTCGGGGGCGGCAAGATTTAACTATGGCTACACCTTC.

The chain employs TRBV19 and TRBJ1-6; 12 bases fit TRBD1. Trimming cost V 6 bases and J 8 bases; bases outside gene matches: 2. This CDR3 spans 14 amino acids. Per germline, CDR1 LNHDA and CDR2 SQIVND (reference sequence). CDR3 region: CASRGQGAYSPLHF. The CDR3 DNA follows: TGTGCCAGTAGGGGACAGGGGGCTTATTCACCCCTCCACTTT.

About this clonotype itself: Mismatch with germline at one junction end may stem from a read error. CDR3 loop: CTSSLGTTRNKQFF. CDR3 bases: TGCACCAGCAGCTTAGGGACTACACGCAATAAGCAGTTCTTC. The chain employs TRBV5-1 and TRBJ2-1, with TRBD2 matching 7 bases. Germline CDR1 SGHRS, CDR2 YFSETQ. This CDR3 contains 14 residues.

This clonotype was picked up many times. This may be a read error: a much more frequent sequence differs by one nucleotide. V gene TRBV28 combines with J gene TRBJ1-4; TRBD1 matches 7 bases. This CDR3 spans 16 amino acids. CDR1 is MDHEN and CDR2 is SYDVKM in the germline V gene. CDR3 in DNA: TGTTCCAGCAGTTCCTTATTCGGGACAGCCGATGAAAAACTGTTTTTT. As protein: CSSSSLFGTADEKLFF.

This clonotype occurred once. This may stem from a read error, because a much larger clone lies one nucleotide away. The gene calls are TRBV20-1 and TRBJ2-4, with 8 bases matching TRBD1. Germline CDR1 is DFQATT and CDR2 is SNEGSKA (reference sequence). The trim removed 3 bases at V and 1 base at J, leaving 17 bases unmatched. The CDR3 extends over 19 amino acids. The CDR3 nucleotides are TGCAGTGCTAGGTTTGGGACAGGCAGGATTGAGGGGGCCAAAAACATTCAGTACTTC. Protein sequence: CSARFGTGRIEGAKNIQYF.

This clonotype was seen more than once but under ten times. The chain carries TRBV2 and TRBJ1-5; the D gene is possibly TRBD1 (5 bases). The CDR3 contains 14 residues. The germline V and J ends were trimmed by 4 bases and 3 bases, with 10 bases remaining between them. Germline-derived CDR1 and CDR2 are SNHLY and FYNNEI. The CDR3 spells CASSGAGVNQPQHF. CDR3 bases: TGTGCCAGCAGTGGGGCGGGGGTCAATCAGCCCCAGCATTTT.